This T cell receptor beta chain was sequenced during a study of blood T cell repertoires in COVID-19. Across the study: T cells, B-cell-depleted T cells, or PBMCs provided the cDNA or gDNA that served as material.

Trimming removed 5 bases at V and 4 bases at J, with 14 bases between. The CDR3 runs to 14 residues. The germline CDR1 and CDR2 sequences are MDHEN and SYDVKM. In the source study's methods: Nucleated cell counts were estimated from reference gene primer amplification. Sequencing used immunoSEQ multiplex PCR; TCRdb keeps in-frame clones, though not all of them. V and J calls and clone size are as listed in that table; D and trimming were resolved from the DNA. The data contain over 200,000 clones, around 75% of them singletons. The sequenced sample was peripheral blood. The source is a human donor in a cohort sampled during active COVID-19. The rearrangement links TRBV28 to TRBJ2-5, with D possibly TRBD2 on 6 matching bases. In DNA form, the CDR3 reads TGTGCCAGCAGTGACCCTAGCGCTGGAGAGACCCAGTACTTC. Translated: CASSDPSAGETQYF.